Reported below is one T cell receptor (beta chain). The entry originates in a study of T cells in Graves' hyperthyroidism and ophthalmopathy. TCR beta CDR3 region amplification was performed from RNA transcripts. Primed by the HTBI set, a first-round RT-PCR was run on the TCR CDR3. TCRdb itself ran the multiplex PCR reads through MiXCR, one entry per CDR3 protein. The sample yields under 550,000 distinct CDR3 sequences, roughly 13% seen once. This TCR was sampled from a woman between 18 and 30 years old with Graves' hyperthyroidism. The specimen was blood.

CDR3 sequence (DNA): TGTGCCAGCAACCCCCCCACTAAAAGTCGTTACGAGCAGTACTTC. Amino acid sequence: CASNPPTKSRYEQYF. The chain links TRBV2 to TRBJ2-7; unclear D gene. The CDR3 totals 15 residues. Trimming took 7 bases from V and 4 from J, leaving 20 bases between them. Germline V gene lookup returns CDR1 SNHLY and CDR2 FYNNEI.